This TCR beta chain was sequenced for a study of response to subunit inactivated influenza vaccine. General study results and limits: The authors proposed limited new T cell recruitment per seasonal influenza vaccination.

This clonotype came up many times. Its target is unknown. TCRdb recomputed calls from the RT-PCR reads with MiXCR, one row per CDR3 protein. The sample yields a few hundred thousand distinct CDR3 sequences, 9.5% to 12% seen once. The germline V gene has CDR1 MNHEY and CDR2 SVGAGI. The CDR3 has 14 amino acids. Trimming removed 0 bases at V and 8 bases at J, with 13 bases between. The chain joins TRBV6-5 to TRBJ1-1; D ambiguous. The sequences come from PBMCs from blood, collected about 40 days after vaccination. This clonotype was obtained from a man aged 50 or older who received an inactivated influenza vaccine. The CDR3 sequence is CASSYSAGANEAFF. Here the CDR3 DNA reads TGTGCCAGCAGTTACTCGGCGGGAGCCAACGAAGCTTTCTTT.